One and the same sample provided the 31 T cell receptor beta chains below, sequenced in a study of TIL therapy for anti-PD-1-resistant metastatic lung cancer. Time point indicated: pre-treatment sample, taken before nivolumab and TIL therapy. Sequencing used immunoSEQ v3. The data were produced by immunoSEQ multiplex PCR, yet TCRdb's version contains in-frame clones alone and is incomplete. The sample includes about 47,000 clones, 70% to 90% of them seen just once. The sequencing here drew on blood, taken at baseline. These receptors all come from a person aged 25 to 85 with non-small cell lung cancer.

The rearrangement joins TRBV7-9 to TRBJ1-1; no clear D gene. The germline V gene has CDR1 SEHNR and CDR2 FQNEAQ (reference sequence). The CDR3 runs to 14 residues. The ends were cut back, 1 base at V and 0 bases at J, with 6 bases in the middle. The DNA of the CDR3 is TGTGCCAGCAGCTTAGGGAGCATGAACACTGAAGCTTTCTTT. Protein: CASSLGSMNTEAFF.

The chain couples TRBV21-1 to TRBJ1-5. TRBV21-1 is described as a pseudogene. The CDR3 is 18 amino acids. CDR3 bases: TGTGCCAGCAGCAAAGCGGACCGGACGCCGGCTCAATCATTTTCCCAGCATTTT. As protein: CASSKADRTPAQSFSQHF.

The gene calls are TRBV7-2 and TRBJ2-5; the D gene is possibly TRBD1 (6 bases). Trimming stripped 1 base from V and 5 bases from J, with 14 bases between. This CDR3 comprises 15 residues. Germline CDR1 is SGHTA and CDR2 is FQGNSA. Written as DNA, the CDR3 is TGTGCCAGCAGCTTAGGTTCACAGGGACGGGAGACCCAGTACTTC. The encoded protein is CASSLGSQGRETQYF. The full variable domain, rest sourced from reference TRBV7-2 and TRBJ2-5, is GAGVSQSPSNKVTEKGKDVELRCDPISGHTALYWYRQSLGQGLEFLIYFQGNSAPDKSGLPSDRFSAERTGGSVSTLTIQRTQQEDSAVYLCASSLGSQGRETQYFGPGTRLLVL.

This chain uses TRBV24-1 with TRBJ2-2, with D perhaps matching TRBD2 (5 bases). Germline CDR1 is KGHDR and CDR2 is SFDVKD. The CDR3 is 14 residues long. Between the trimmed V and J ends, which lost 9 bases and 5 bases, there was a span of 15 bases. CDR3 sequence: CATRLSGFTGELFF. The CDR3 DNA reads as TGTGCCACCCGCCTGAGCGGTTTTACCGGGGAGCTGTTTTTT.

Only one count was recorded for this clone. The chain joins TRBV6-2 or TRBV6-3 to TRBJ2-3; TRBD2 matches 7 bases. The CDR3 consists of 15 residues. The junction had 4 bases not matched to a gene; V was cut back by 4 bases and J by 0 bases. Germline values: CDR1 MNHEY, CDR2 SVGEGT. The CDR3: CASSFLAASTDTQYF. CDR3 coding DNA: TGTGCCAGCAGTTTTCTAGCGGCTAGCACAGATACGCAGTATTTT.

This chain joins TRBV15 and TRBJ2-6, with D tentatively TRBD1 (5 bases). The CDR3 contains 15 residues. The V gene's germline CDR1 is LNHNV and CDR2 YYDKDF (reference sequence). The V and J ends lost 8 bases and 0 bases respectively, with 11 bases between them. CDR3 in amino acids: CATGQLSSGANVLTF. Written as DNA, the CDR3 is TGTGCCACCGGACAATTAAGCTCTGGGGCCAACGTCCTGACTTTC.

In nucleotides, the CDR3 is TGTGCCAGCAGCCCCATGACTAGCGGAACCTACGAGCAGTACTTC. It codes for CASSPMTSGTYEQYF. This sequence joins TRBV5-5 and TRBJ2-7, with 9 bases fitting TRBD2. In germline, CDR1 is SGHKS, CDR2 YYEKEE (reference sequence). There are 15 residues in the CDR3. V lost 4 bases to trimming and J lost 2 bases; unmatched junction nucleotides: 7.

The rearrangement uses TRBV7-2 and TRBJ2-5, with 13 positions matching TRBD2. Germline V gene sequence: CDR1 SGHTA, CDR2 FQGNSA. Germline trimming cut 0 bases from V and 5 bases from J; bases unmatched to any gene: 9. The CDR3 consists of 18 residues. The CDR3 DNA reads as TGTGCCAGCAGCTTAGCGGAACTAGCGGGGGGGCCTTGGGAGACCCAGTACTTC. Translating gives CASSLAELAGGPWETQYF.

The J gene is TRBJ2-7, the V gene TRBV10-3, with 9 bases matching TRBD1. This CDR3 comprises 14 residues. CDR1 and CDR2 from the germline V gene are ENHRY and SYGVKD. The trim removed 4 bases at V and 6 bases at J, leaving 7 bases unmatched. The CDR3 coding sequence is TGTGCCATCAGTGGGTCGGACAGGGGCGGCGAGCAGTACTTC. Translation: CAISGSDRGGEQYF.

The gene calls are TRBV28 and TRBJ1-1; TRBD1 matches at 7 bases. V gave up 6 bases and J gave up 8 bases; unmatched junction bases: 15. CDR3 length equals 15 residues. Germline loops: CDR1 MDHEN, CDR2 SYDVKM. Written as DNA, the CDR3 is TGTGCCAGCAGCACCCACCGACAGGGTGCTTCGGAAGCTTTCTTT. It codes for CASSTHRQGASEAFF.

The V and J genes are TRBV11-2 and TRBJ1-2; TRBD1 matches 10 bases. Germline V gives CDR1 SGHAT, CDR2 FQNNGV. The CDR3 contains 15 residues. The ends lost 4 bases at V and 6 bases at J; junction bases unmatched: 8. The CDR3 DNA sequence: TGTGCCAGCAGCTCACCACGGGACAGGGGTGATGGCTACACCTTC. This sequence encodes CASSSPRDRGDGYTF. The full variable domain, in which reference TRBV11-2 and TRBJ1-2 provide the parts outside the CDR3, is EAGVAQSPRYKIIEKRQSVAFWCNPISGHATLYWYQQILGQGPKLLIQFQNNGVVDDSQLPKDRFSAERLKGVDSTLKIQPAKLEDSAVYLCASSSPRDRGDGYTFGSGTRLTVV.

This chain joins TRBV14 and TRBJ2-6; D could derive from TRBD1 or TRBD2 (5 bases each). This CDR3 spans 16 amino acids. CDR1 is SGHDN, CDR2 FVKESK, per germline. Between the trimmed V and J ends, which lost 2 bases and 0 bases, there was a span of 8 bases. The CDR3 bases are TGTGCCAGCAGCCAATATGGGGGCTCTGGGGCCAACGTCCTGACTTTC. Its protein product is CASSQYGGSGANVLTF.

This sequence joins TRBV29-1 and TRBJ2-5, with D possibly being TRBD2 (6 bases). CDR3 length: 15 residues. Deletions cut 7 bases from V and 1 base from J, with 19 bases between. Germline-derived CDR1 and CDR2 are SQVTM and ANQGSEA. The DNA for the CDR3 is TGCAGCGAACGCTTTAACGCCGGGGGCCAAGAGACCCAGTACTTC. It translates to CSERFNAGGQETQYF.

The sample holds a few counts of this clone. The J gene is TRBJ1-1, the V gene TRBV28; 7 bases line up with TRBD1. Germline V CDR1 and CDR2: MDHEN, SYDVKM. Unmatched junction bases numbered 9, after V lost 7 bases and J lost 7 bases. This CDR3 has 13 residues. CDR3 in DNA: TGTGCCAGCACCCGGACAGGAAATGTTGAAGCTTTCTTT. Its translation: CASTRTGNVEAFF.

The gene calls are TRBV6-5 and TRBJ1-4, with a possible D match to TRBD1 (6 bases). This CDR3 spans 13 amino acids. The germline V gene has CDR1 MNHEY and CDR2 SVGAGI. Trimming took 8 bases from V and 5 from J, leaving 12 bases between them. CDR3 protein: CASLSDRNEKLFF. As DNA, the CDR3 is TGTGCCAGCCTATCGGACAGAAATGAAAAACTGTTTTTT.

This sequence joins TRBV30 and TRBJ1-2; no clear D gene. V was clipped by 3 bases and J by 4 bases, with 12 bases between them. This CDR3 spans 13 amino acids. The germline V gene encodes CDR1 GTSNPN and CDR2 SVGIG (reference sequence). In nucleotides, the CDR3 is TGTGCCTGGAGCCTTGGACCGAGCTATGGCTACACCTTC. Protein product: CAWSLGPSYGYTF.

The chain links TRBV2 to TRBJ1-3, with D tentatively TRBD1 (6 bases). The CDR3 extends over 15 amino acids. Germline assignment: CDR1 SNHLY and CDR2 FYNNEI. The ends were cut back, 8 bases at V and 1 base at J, with 15 bases in the middle. CDR3 bases: TGTGCCAGCGGGGGACACGAGGGGTCTGGAAACACCATATATTTT. It is translated as CASGGHEGSGNTIYF.

This chain uses TRBV11-2 with TRBJ2-5; the D gene is possibly TRBD2 (5 bases). V lost 2 bases and J lost 1, with 8 bases in between. The germline V gene has CDR1 SGHAT and CDR2 FQNNGV. This CDR3 spans 14 amino acids. CDR3 protein: CASSLWRTQETQYF. The CDR3 DNA sequence: TGTGCCAGCAGCTTATGGAGGACCCAAGAGACCCAGTACTTC.

The J gene is TRBJ2-2, the V gene TRBV27; unclear D gene. V was shortened by 6 bases and J by 6 bases, with 8 bases between the two germline ends. Germline lookup yields CDR1 MNHEY and CDR2 SMNVEV (reference sequence). The CDR3 is 12 residues long. The CDR3 DNA reads TGTGCCAGCAGAGACTGGGCCGGGGAGCTGTTTTTT. This encodes CASRDWAGELFF.

This clone was seen a single time. The chain combines TRBV18 with TRBJ1-6; 9 nucleotides line up with TRBD1. CDR3 length: 15 residues. Germline assignment: CDR1 KGHSH and CDR2 LQKENI. Trimming at V came to 0 bases and at J to 7 bases, leaving 1 base not matched to a gene. The CDR3 DNA is TGTGCCAGCTCACCACCGGGACAGGGAAATTCACCCCTCCACTTT. Protein: CASSPPGQGNSPLHF.

As for this clone: At one boundary the junction diverges from the germline segment, which might be a read error. V is TRBV11-2 and J is TRBJ2-7; 7 bases fit TRBD1. The CDR3 sequence is 13 residues long. Germline-derived CDR1 and CDR2 are SGHAT and FQNNGV. CDR3 loop: CASSVDRVHEQYF. DNA of the CDR3: TGTGCCAGCAGCGTAGACAGGGTCCACGAGCAGTACTTC.

The chain employs TRBV27 and TRBJ1-5; 7 bases are shared with TRBD1. The length of the CDR3 is 15 residues. The germline gives CDR1 MNHEY, CDR2 SMNVEV (reference sequence). Trimming removed 6 bases from V and 2 bases from J; junction bases left unmatched: 7. CDR3 coding DNA: TGTGCCAGCAGCCCAGGGGGTAACGGCAATCAGCCCCAGCATTTT. Translation: CASSPGGNGNQPQHF.

The chain combines TRBV24-1 with TRBJ2-3, with D hard to call. CDR1 is KGHDR and CDR2 is SFDVKD in the germline V gene. The CDR3 is 15 residues long. V shed 0 bases and J shed 3 bases, with 9 bases lying between them. Here the CDR3 DNA reads TGTGCCACCAGTGATTTGCGGCAGGAGACAGATACGCAGTATTTT. This sequence encodes CATSDLRQETDTQYF.

The V and J genes are TRBV7-9 and TRBJ2-7; tentative D call: TRBD1 (6 bases). The CDR3 totals 13 residues. CDR1 and CDR2 from the germline V gene are SEHNR and FQNEAQ (reference sequence). Trimming removed 10 bases from V and 6 bases from J, with 19 bases in between. The CDR3: CATNMAGAAEQYF. CDR3 bases: TGTGCCACTAACATGGCAGGGGCGGCCGAGCAGTACTTC.

This clone appeared a single time. The rearrangement uses TRBV11-3 and TRBJ2-1, with D unresolved. The CDR3 covers 11 residues. Germline CDR1 and CDR2: SGHNT and YENEEA. Trimming took 3 bases from V and 8 from J, leaving 5 bases between them. This CDR3 reads CASSLADEQFF. The DNA of the CDR3 is TGTGCCAGCAGCTTGGCAGATGAGCAGTTCTTC.

This clone turned up a few times. This chain uses TRBV13 with TRBJ2-5; TRBD2 aligns across 13 bases. This CDR3 comprises 17 residues. Germline V CDR1 and CDR2: PRHDT, FYEKMQ (reference sequence). J lost 4 bases, V lost 5 bases, and 10 bases had no gene match. As DNA, the CDR3 is TGTGCCAGCAGCCCGACACTAGCGGGGGGGCGGAGAGAGACCCAGTACTTC. It is translated as CASSPTLAGGRRETQYF.

J is TRBJ2-3 and V is TRBV9; TRBD2 agrees at 11 bases. The CDR3 contains 18 residues. Germline values: CDR1 SGDLS, CDR2 YYNGEE. With V trimmed by 0 bases and J by 1 base, 7 bases remained unmatched. The CDR3 is CASSVAVAGGWGTDTQYF. For the CDR3, the DNA is TGTGCCAGCAGCGTAGCGGTAGCGGGGGGGTGGGGCACAGATACGCAGTATTTT.

The V and J genes are TRBV27 and TRBJ1-2, with TRBD1 matching over 11 bases. There are 18 residues in the CDR3. Germline loops: CDR1 MNHEY, CDR2 SMNVEV (reference sequence). Unmatched junction bases numbered 12, after V lost 2 bases and J lost 4 bases. The CDR3 nucleotides are TGTGCCAGCAGTTTAACCCGGACAGGGGGCGCCGATGGCTATGGCTACACCTTC. This encodes CASSLTRTGGADGYGYTF.

The genes are TRBV30 and TRBJ2-5; D gene uncertain. Germline V gives CDR1 GTSNPN, CDR2 SVGIG (reference sequence). Trimming removed 4 bases from V and 9 bases from J, with 21 bases in between. The CDR3 spans 14 residues. This chain's CDR3 is CAWKSVPGARAQYF. CDR3 sequence (DNA): TGTGCCTGGAAATCCGTTCCAGGAGCAAGGGCCCAGTACTTC.

The chain combines TRBV7-2 with TRBJ1-6, with 9 bases aligning to TRBD1. Per the germline V gene, CDR1 is SGHTA and CDR2 is FQGNSA. CDR3 size: 17 residues. V shed 5 bases and J 1 base; nucleotides not matched to a gene: 6. The CDR3 protein is CASSPGQGSSYNSPLHF. The CDR3 region has the DNA TGTGCCAGCAGCCCGGGACAGGGTTCTTCCTATAATTCACCCCTCCACTTT.

This clone was seen a single time. The rearrangement uses TRBV12-5 and TRBJ2-1, with D tentatively TRBD1 (6 bases). V lost 6 bases to trimming and J lost 5 bases, with 20 bases between them. The CDR3 covers 16 residues. Germline CDR1 LGHNT, CDR2 FRNRAP. The DNA for the CDR3 is TGTGCTAGTGGCCTCGCAACAGGGACGAGGAACAATGAGCAGTTCTTC. Its protein product is CASGLATGTRNNEQFF.